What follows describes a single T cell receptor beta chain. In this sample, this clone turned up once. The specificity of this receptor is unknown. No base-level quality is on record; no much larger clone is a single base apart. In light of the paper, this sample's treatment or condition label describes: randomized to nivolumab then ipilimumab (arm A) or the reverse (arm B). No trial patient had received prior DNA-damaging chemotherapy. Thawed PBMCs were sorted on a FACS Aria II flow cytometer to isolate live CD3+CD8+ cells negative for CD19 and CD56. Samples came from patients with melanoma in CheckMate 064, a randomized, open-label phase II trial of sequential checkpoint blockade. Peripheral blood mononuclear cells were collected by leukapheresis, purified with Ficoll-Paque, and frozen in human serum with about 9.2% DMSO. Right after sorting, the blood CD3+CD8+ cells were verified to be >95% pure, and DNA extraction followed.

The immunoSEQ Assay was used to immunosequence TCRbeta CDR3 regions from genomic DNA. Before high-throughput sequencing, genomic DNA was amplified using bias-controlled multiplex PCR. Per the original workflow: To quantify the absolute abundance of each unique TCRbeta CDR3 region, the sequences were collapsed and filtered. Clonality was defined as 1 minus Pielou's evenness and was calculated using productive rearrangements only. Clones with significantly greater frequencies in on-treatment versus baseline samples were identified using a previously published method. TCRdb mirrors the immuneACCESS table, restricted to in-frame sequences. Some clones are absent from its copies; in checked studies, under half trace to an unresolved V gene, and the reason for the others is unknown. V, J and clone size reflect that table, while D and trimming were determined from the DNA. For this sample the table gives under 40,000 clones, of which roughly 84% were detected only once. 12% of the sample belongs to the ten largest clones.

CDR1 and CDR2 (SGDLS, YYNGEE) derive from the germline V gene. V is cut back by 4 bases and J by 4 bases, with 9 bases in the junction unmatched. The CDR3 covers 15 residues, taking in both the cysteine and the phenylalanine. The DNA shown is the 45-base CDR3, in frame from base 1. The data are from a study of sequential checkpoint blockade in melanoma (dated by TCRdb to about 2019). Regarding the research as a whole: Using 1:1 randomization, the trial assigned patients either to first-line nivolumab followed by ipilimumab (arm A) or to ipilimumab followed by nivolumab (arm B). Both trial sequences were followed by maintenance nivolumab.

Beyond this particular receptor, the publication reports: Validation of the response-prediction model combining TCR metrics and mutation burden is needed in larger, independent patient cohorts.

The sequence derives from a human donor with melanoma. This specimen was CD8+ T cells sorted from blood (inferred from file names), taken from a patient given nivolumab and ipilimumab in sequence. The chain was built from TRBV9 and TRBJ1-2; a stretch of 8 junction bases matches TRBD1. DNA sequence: TGTGCCAGCAGCACCACAGGGGGTGGAGGCTATGGCTACACCTTC. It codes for CASSTTGGGGYGYTF. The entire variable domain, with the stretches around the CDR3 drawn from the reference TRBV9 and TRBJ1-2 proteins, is DSGVTQTPKHLITATGQRVTLRCSPRSGDLSVYWYQQSLDQGLQFLIQYYNGEERAKGNILERFSAQQFPDLHSELNLSSLELGDSALYFCASSTTGGGGYGYTFGSGTRLTVV.